This TCR beta chain was sequenced in a study of blood T cells in healthy people across ages. Looking at the study overall: For every two T cells, template switching captured about one barcoded beta molecule.

A second PCR of about 7 to 12 cycles used a sample-barcoded 5' primer and a J-beta primer mix. One entry per CDR3 protein results from TCRdb running MiXCR on the 5' RACE reads. This repertoire shows 350,000 to 450,000 distinct CDR3 sequences, about 49% found once; its top ten account for under 65%. Sequencing was performed on blood. The clonotype was recovered from a man aged 60 to 75 in good health.

DNA of the CDR3: TGTGCCAGCAGCCCGGGTTCGGTGCAAGGGGTGGGTACGCAGTATTTT. Translation: CASSPGSVQGVGTQYF. This rearrangement joins TRBV12-3 or TRBV12-4 to TRBJ2-3, with D possibly TRBD1 on 5 matching bases. This CDR3 is built from 16 residues. V was shortened by 6 bases and J by 8 bases, with 24 bases between the two germline ends.